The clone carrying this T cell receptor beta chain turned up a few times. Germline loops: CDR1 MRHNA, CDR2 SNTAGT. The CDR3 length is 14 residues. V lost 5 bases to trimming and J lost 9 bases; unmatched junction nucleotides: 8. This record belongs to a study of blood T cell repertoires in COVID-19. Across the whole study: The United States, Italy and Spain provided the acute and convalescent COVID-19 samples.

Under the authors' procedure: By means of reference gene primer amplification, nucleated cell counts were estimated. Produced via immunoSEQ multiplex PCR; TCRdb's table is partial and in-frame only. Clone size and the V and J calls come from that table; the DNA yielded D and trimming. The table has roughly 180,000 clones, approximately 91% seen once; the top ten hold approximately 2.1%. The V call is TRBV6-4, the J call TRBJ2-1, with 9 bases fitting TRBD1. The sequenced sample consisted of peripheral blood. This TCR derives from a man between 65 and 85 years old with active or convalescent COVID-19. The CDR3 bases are TGTGCCAGCAGTCCCGGGACAGGGTTTGGTGAGCAGTTCTTC. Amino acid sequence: CASSPGTGFGEQFF.